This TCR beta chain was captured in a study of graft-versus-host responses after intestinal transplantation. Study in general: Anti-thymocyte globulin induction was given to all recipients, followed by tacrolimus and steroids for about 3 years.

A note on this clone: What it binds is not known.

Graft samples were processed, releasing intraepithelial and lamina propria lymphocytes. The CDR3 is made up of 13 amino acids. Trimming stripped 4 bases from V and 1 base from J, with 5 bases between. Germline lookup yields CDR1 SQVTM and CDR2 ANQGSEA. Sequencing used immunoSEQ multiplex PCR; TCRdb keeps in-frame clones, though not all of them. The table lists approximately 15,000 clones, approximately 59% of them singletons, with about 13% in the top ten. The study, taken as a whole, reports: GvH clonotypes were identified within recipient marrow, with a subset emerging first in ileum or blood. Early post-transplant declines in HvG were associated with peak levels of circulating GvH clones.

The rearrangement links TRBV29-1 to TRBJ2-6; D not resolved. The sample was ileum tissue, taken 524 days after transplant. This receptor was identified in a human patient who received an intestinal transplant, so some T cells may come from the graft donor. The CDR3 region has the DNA TGCAGCGTTGCCCCGTCTGGGGCCAACGTCCTGACTTTC. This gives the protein CSVAPSGANVLTF.